The 21 T cell receptor beta chains listed next were all sequenced from one sample in a study of shared clonotypes between healthy human individuals. Positively selected for CCR7, the CD45RO-negative cells used as naive CD8 cells excluded terminally differentiated effector memory CD45RA+ cells. Generated by immunoSEQ multiplex PCR, the TCRdb table keeps only in-frame clones and is missing some. The sample has 2 million or so clones; over 85% are singletons. Sequenced sample: naive CD8+ T cells sorted from blood. The receptors come from a man aged 18 to 35 in good health.

As to this clone: Other DNA sequences in this sample translate to the same CDR3. V usage is TRBV5-1 and J usage is TRBJ2-7; 7 positions match TRBD1. V lost 4 bases to trimming and J lost 3 bases; unmatched junction nucleotides: 4. The germline gives CDR1 SGHRS, CDR2 YFSETQ. The CDR3 is made up of 13 amino acids. CDR3 nucleotide sequence: TGCGCCAGCAGCCTGGGACAGCTCTACGAGCAGTACTTC. This sequence encodes CASSLGQLYEQYF.

As to this clone: The same CDR3 can be traced to other DNA sequences in this sample. CDR3 nucleotide sequence: TGCACCACCCAAGGGGGGGCTGGCGAGCAGTTCTTC. Translating gives CTTQGGAGEQFF. The J gene is TRBJ2-1, the V gene TRBV29-1, with D possibly being TRBD2 (7 bases). This CDR3 has 12 residues. The germline gives CDR1 SQVTM, CDR2 ANQGSEA.

V usage is TRBV29-1 and J usage is TRBJ2-7, with D perhaps TRBD2 (5 bases). This CDR3 has 13 amino acids. V lost 6 bases and J 0 bases, leaving 12 bases between the germline ends. CDR1 is SQVTM, CDR2 ANQGSEA, per germline. CDR3 sequence reads: CSVNTGISYEQYF. In nucleotides, the CDR3 is TGCAGCGTAAATACGGGGATCTCCTACGAGCAGTACTTC.

The V and J genes are TRBV21-1 and TRBJ1-4; the table names TRBD1, a call not compared with the DNA. TRBV21-1 is noted as a pseudogene. This CDR3 has 15 amino acids. The CDR3 DNA follows: TGTGCCAGCAGCACGACGACAGGGGGTGGGGAAAAACTGTTTTTT. Protein: CASSTTTGGGEKLFF.

This chain joins TRBV27 and TRBJ1-2; unclear D gene. The CDR3 length is 13 residues. Trimming removed 6 bases from V and 1 base from J, with 9 bases in between. CDR1 is MNHEY, CDR2 SMNVEV, per germline (reference sequence). The CDR3 DNA reads as TGTGCCAGCAGGGACGCAAATAACTATGGCTACACCTTC. Protein: CASRDANNYGYTF.

The chain carries TRBV5-1 and TRBJ2-1; TRBD2 aligns across 13 bases. Germline V CDR1 and CDR2: SGHRS, YFSETQ. The CDR3 consists of 17 residues. The ends lost 4 bases at V and 3 bases at J; junction bases unmatched: 7. The CDR3 DNA reads TGCGCCAGCAGCGCCCGACTAGCGGGGGGACTCTACAATGAGCAGTTCTTC. Amino acids: CASSARLAGGLYNEQFF.

The chain employs TRBV6-9 and TRBJ1-5, with D tentatively TRBD1 (6 bases). V was pared by 9 bases and J by 2 bases, with 20 bases between. The CDR3 consists of 16 residues. The germline V gene has CDR1 MNHGY and CDR2 SVAAGI. The DNA for the CDR3 is TGTGCCAGAGGACGGAAACAGGGAGGGGGCAATCAGCCCCAGCATTTT. Translating it yields CARGRKQGGGNQPQHF.

The V gene is TRBV27, the J gene TRBJ1-4, with a weak D call TRBD1 (5 bases). Germline V gives CDR1 MNHEY, CDR2 SMNVEV (reference sequence). V gave up 5 bases and J gave up 7 bases, with 17 bases separating them. This CDR3 contains 15 residues. This CDR3 reads CASSRHTGLSEKLFF. The CDR3 DNA reads TGTGCCAGCAGTAGACATACAGGTCTCAGTGAAAAACTGTTTTTT.

The gene calls are TRBV27 and TRBJ2-5; D assignment may be TRBD1 or TRBD2 (5 bases each). Trimming left V 3 bases short and J 4 bases short, with 15 bases between. CDR3 length: 15 amino acids. Germline V gene data show CDR1 as MNHEY and CDR2 as SMNVEV (reference sequence). The DNA for the CDR3 is TGTGCCAGCAGTTTCGGGATGGGGGTTATAGAGACCCAGTACTTC. This codes for CASSFGMGVIETQYF.

V and J are TRBV29-1 and TRBJ2-5; tentatively, D is TRBD1 or TRBD2 (5 bases each). The CDR3 is made up of 15 amino acids. Germline assignment: CDR1 SQVTM and CDR2 ANQGSEA. The V end lost 1 base, the J end lost 0 bases, and 12 bases lay between the germline ends. In nucleotides, the CDR3 is TGCAGCGTTGAAGGGGACGTAACGTACCAAGAGACCCAGTACTTC. Amino acid sequence: CSVEGDVTYQETQYF.

This chain connects TRBV27 to TRBJ1-5, with D tentatively TRBD1 (5 bases). This CDR3 has 13 amino acids. The germline gives CDR1 MNHEY, CDR2 SMNVEV (reference sequence). The germline V and J ends were trimmed by 0 bases and 11 bases, with 11 bases remaining between them. CDR3 nucleotide sequence: TGTGCCAGCAGTTTATCCGGGGGTTCCACCCAGCATTTT. The encoded protein is CASSLSGGSTQHF.

The J gene is TRBJ1-2, the V gene TRBV7-9; D is undetermined. The V gene lost 4 bases and the J gene lost 0 bases, with 12 bases spanning the gap. This CDR3 has 15 residues. The V gene's germline CDR1 is SEHNR and CDR2 FQNEAQ (reference sequence). CDR3 DNA sequence: TGTGCCAGCAGCTCACAAGGCCGTACTAACTATGGCTACACCTTC. It is translated as CASSSQGRTNYGYTF. The complete variable domain, with remaining parts taken from reference TRBV7-9 and TRBJ1-2, reads DTGVSQNPRHKITKRGQNVTFRCDPISEHNRLYWYRQTLGQGPEFLTYFQNEAQLEKSRLLSDRFSAERPKGSFSTLEIQRTEQGDSAMYLCASSSQGRTNYGYTFGSGTRLTVV.

About this clone itself: Other DNA sequences in the same sample also yield this CDR3. In DNA form, the CDR3 reads TGCGCCAGCAGCCAGGACAGGGGAAGCACTGAAGCTTTCTTT. Translation gives CASSQDRGSTEAFF. V usage is TRBV4-3 and J usage is TRBJ1-1, with TRBD1 matching 9 bases. Germline assignment: CDR1 LGHNA and CDR2 YSLEER. V shed 3 bases and J 4 bases; nucleotides not matched to a gene: 3. The CDR3 has 14 amino acids.

This clone has only one observation. The J gene is TRBJ1-2, the V gene TRBV7-6; no reliable D call. CDR1 SGHVS and CDR2 FNYEAQ come from the germline V gene. The V end was cut by 2 bases, the J end by 2 bases, with 6 bases between. The CDR3 sequence is 13 residues long. CDR3 protein: CASSLWVNYGYTF. CDR3 bases: TGTGCCAGCAGCTTATGGGTCAACTATGGCTACACCTTC.

The CDR3 is CASSLAGTGVNYGYTF. In DNA, the CDR3 is TGTGCCAGCAGCCTGGCCGGGACAGGGGTAAATTATGGCTACACCTTC. V and J are TRBV7-6 and TRBJ1-2; TRBD1 agrees at 10 bases. Germline V gene data show CDR1 as SGHVS and CDR2 as FNYEAQ. The J segment lost 5 bases and the V segment lost 5 bases, leaving 11 bases of the junction unmatched. The CDR3 loop spans 16 amino acids.

V is TRBV28 and J is TRBJ2-2, with 8 bases identical to TRBD1. Germline V gives CDR1 MDHEN, CDR2 SYDVKM. The V and J ends lost 3 bases and 4 bases, in that order; junction bases with no gene match: 1. This CDR3 has 14 residues. CDR3 nucleotide sequence: TGTGCCAGCAGTTTCAGGGGGCCCACCGGGGAGCTGTTTTTT. Translated, it gives CASSFRGPTGELFF.

A note on this clone: Other DNA sequences in the same sample also yield this CDR3. This chain uses TRBV28 with TRBJ2-5; D is possibly TRBD1 or TRBD2 (5 bases each). CDR1 and CDR2 from the germline V gene are MDHEN and SYDVKM. V shed 2 bases and J shed 2 bases, with 9 bases lying between them. The CDR3 extends over 14 amino acids. CDR3 region: CASSLGGGQETQYF. In nucleotides, the CDR3 is TGTGCCAGCAGTTTAGGTGGGGGTCAAGAGACCCAGTACTTC.

A word on this clone: This could be a read error, since a much larger clone is one nucleotide away. Written as DNA, the CDR3 is TGTGCCAGCAGCTTCGCCGGCTACGAGCAGTACTTC. It translates to CASSFAGYEQYF. The rearrangement joins TRBV7-9 to TRBJ2-7; D remains unclear. The CDR3 loop spans 12 amino acids. Germline values: CDR1 SEHNR, CDR2 FQNEAQ (reference sequence). The ends were cut back, 3 bases at V and 3 bases at J, with 6 bases in the middle.

The chain employs TRBV27 and TRBJ1-2, with 8 bases matching TRBD1. Germline V gene lookup returns CDR1 MNHEY and CDR2 SMNVEV (reference sequence). Trimming at V came to 8 bases and at J to 3 bases, leaving 11 bases not matched to a gene. The CDR3 has 15 residues. CDR3 loop: CASQYSGGAHYGYTF. CDR3 DNA sequence: TGTGCCAGCCAGTATTCAGGGGGCGCCCACTATGGCTACACCTTC.

The chain is built from TRBV28 and TRBJ1-5, with 7 bases matching TRBD1. J gave up 0 bases and V 3 bases, and 8 bases lay outside the gene matches. CDR1 MDHEN and CDR2 SYDVKM come from the germline V gene. This CDR3 comprises 17 residues. Here the CDR3 reads CASSLGQNSYSNQPQHF. CDR3 nucleotide sequence: TGTGCCAGCAGTTTGGGACAGAATTCTTATAGCAATCAGCCCCAGCATTTT. Full variable domain (remainder filled in from reference TRBV28 and TRBJ1-5): DVKVTQSSRYLVKRTGEKVFLECVQDMDHENMFWYRQDPGLGLRLIYFSYDVKMKEKGDIPEGYSVSREKKERFSLILESASTNQTSMYLCASSLGQNSYSNQPQHFGDGTRLSIL.

V and J are TRBV6-6 and TRBJ2-3; D ambiguous. Germline CDR1 reads MNHNY; CDR2 reads SVGAGI (reference sequence). The V end was cut by 1 base, the J end by 14 bases, with 13 bases between. There are 12 residues in the CDR3. In DNA form, the CDR3 reads TGTGCCAGCAGTTACTTATCTAGTGGTCTGTATTTT. This translates into CASSYLSSGLYF.